Below, 27 T cell receptor beta chains from the same sample are listed, as sequenced in a study of CD8 T cells in Susac syndrome. Random hexamers were used to reverse transcribe the RNA input (about 0.5 to 1 ug). TCRdb passed the immunoSEQ multiplex PCR reads through MiXCR, listing each CDR3 protein once. The repertoire holds about 70,000 distinct CDR3 sequences, with 85% to 95% as singletons. The sample consisted of CD8+ T cells from PBMCs. The receptors were sampled from a human donor in good health.

The chain joins TRBV7-8 to TRBJ1-1, with D maybe TRBD1 (6 bases). The CDR3 contains 17 residues. Germline V CDR1 and CDR2: SGHVS, FQNEAQ. The V and J ends lost 5 bases and 4 bases respectively, with 23 bases between them. The CDR3 coding sequence is TGTGCCAGCAGCACTGGGACAACTGAAGCCTTGGGCACTGAAGCTTTCTTT. This sequence encodes CASSTGTTEALGTEAFF.

J is TRBJ2-5 and V is TRBV3-1; D is ambiguous. Germline values: CDR1 LGHDT, CDR2 YNNKEL (reference sequence). The V and J ends lost 0 bases and 2 bases respectively, with 7 bases between them. This CDR3 spans 14 amino acids. The CDR3 DNA sequence: TGTGCCAGCAGCCAAGAAGGCCTTCAAGAGACCCAGTACTTC. Protein product: CASSQEGLQETQYF.

The J gene is TRBJ1-2, the V gene TRBV9; possibly TRBD1 for D (6 bases). The V and J ends lost 6 bases and 6 bases respectively, with 18 bases between them. The CDR3 totals 14 residues. Germline V gene sequence: CDR1 SGDLS, CDR2 YYNGEE. DNA for the CDR3: TGTGCCAGCACCCCTACAGGGTTAAGAGATGGCTACACCTTC. It specifies CASTPTGLRDGYTF.

The chain combines TRBV7-9 with TRBJ1-6; unclear D gene. Trimming shortened V by 6 bases and J by 0 bases, and 6 bases separated the two germline ends. CDR1 and CDR2 from the germline V gene are SEHNR and FQNEAQ (reference sequence). The CDR3 is 14 residues long. As DNA, the CDR3 is TGTGCCAGCAGAACGAGCTCCTATAATTCACCCCTCCACTTT. Translation: CASRTSSYNSPLHF. Together with reference TRBV7-9 and TRBJ1-6, the CDR3 gives the full variable domain: DTGVSQNPRHKITKRGQNVTFRCDPISEHNRLYWYRQTLGQGPEFLTYFQNEAQLEKSRLLSDRFSAERPKGSFSTLEIQRTEQGDSAMYLCASRTSSYNSPLHFGNGTRLTVT.

The chain recombines TRBV13 with TRBJ2-5; no clear D gene. With 2 bases removed from V and 5 bases from J, the gap between germline ends came to 15 bases. CDR3 length: 15 residues. Per the germline V gene, CDR1 is PRHDT and CDR2 is FYEKMQ (reference sequence). The CDR3 region is CASSLFSAQGETQYF. CDR3 coding DNA: TGTGCCAGCAGCTTATTCTCGGCCCAAGGGGAGACCCAGTACTTC.

The genes are TRBV28 and TRBJ2-7; D may correspond to TRBD1 or TRBD2 (5 bases each). Per germline, CDR1 MDHEN and CDR2 SYDVKM. The CDR3 has 14 amino acids. V was trimmed by 2 bases and J by 6 bases, leaving 14 bases between them. CDR3 residues: CASSLAGTGAEQYF. CDR3 nucleotides: TGTGCCAGCAGTTTAGCCGGGACCGGGGCCGAGCAGTACTTC.

V is TRBV28 and J is TRBJ2-7; 7 nucleotides agree with TRBD1. V shed 7 bases and J 2 bases; nucleotides not matched to a gene: 11. Germline CDR1 and CDR2: MDHEN and SYDVKM. The CDR3 is 15 amino acids. CDR3 DNA: TGTGCCAGCATTACTAGACAGGGCCGGCCCTACGAGCAGTACTTC. This encodes CASITRQGRPYEQYF.

The genes are TRBV7-3 and TRBJ2-1; D possibly corresponds to TRBD2 (5 bases). The CDR3 is 13 residues long. V was clipped by 5 bases and J by 7 bases, with 12 bases between them. Germline V gene data show CDR1 as SGHTA and CDR2 as FQGTGA. DNA for the CDR3: TGTGCCAGCAGCCAAGGACTGATGAATGAGCAGTTCTTC. This encodes CASSQGLMNEQFF.

The CDR3, as DNA: TGCAGCGTTGAATCGGCCGGTACCACAGATACGCAGTATTTT. Protein sequence: CSVESAGTTDTQYF. V gene TRBV29-1 combines with J gene TRBJ2-3; D is uncertain. The CDR3 has 14 residues. V shed 2 bases and J shed 2 bases, with 11 bases lying between them. The germline V gene encodes CDR1 SQVTM and CDR2 ANQGSEA.

The chain couples TRBV5-4 to TRBJ1-5; D gene uncertain. The germline gives CDR1 SGHNT, CDR2 YYREEE (reference sequence). The V and J ends lost 1 base and 4 bases respectively, with 9 bases between them. This CDR3 is 14 amino acids long. The CDR3: CASSLMGINQPQHF. The CDR3 nucleotides are TGTGCCAGCAGCTTGATGGGCATTAATCAGCCCCAGCATTTT.

The chain combines TRBV9 with TRBJ2-3, with D possibly matching TRBD2 (7 bases). Looked up from germline, CDR1 is SGDLS and CDR2 is YYNGEE. V was clipped by 0 bases and J by 6 bases, with 26 bases between them. This CDR3 spans 19 amino acids. CDR3 region: CASSVDLTGGSSSGDTQYF. The CDR3 region has the DNA TGTGCCAGCAGCGTAGACCTGACGGGGGGCTCATCGTCCGGGGATACGCAGTATTTT.

The chain uses TRBV27 and TRBJ2-7; no reliable D call. The CDR3 loop spans 13 amino acids. Deletions cut 2 bases from V and 5 bases from J, with 10 bases between. CDR1 is MNHEY and CDR2 is SMNVEV in the germline V gene (reference sequence). The CDR3 bases are TGTGCCAGCAGTTTAGTGGTAGGCAACGAGCAGTACGTC. It is translated as CASSLVVGNEQYV.

This chain joins TRBV6-2 or TRBV6-3 and TRBJ2-1, with D unresolved. Trimming stripped 2 bases from V and 5 bases from J, with 4 bases between. The CDR3 runs 12 residues. Germline V gene sequence: CDR1 MNHEY, CDR2 SVGEGT. CDR3 DNA sequence: TGTGCCAGCAGTTACCCCAACAATGAGCAGTTCTTC. Translation: CASSYPNNEQFF.

The rearrangement joins TRBV5-6 to TRBJ2-7; D is possibly TRBD2 (6 bases). V was trimmed by 0 bases and J by 3 bases, leaving 7 bases between them. This CDR3 spans 13 amino acids. The germline CDR1 and CDR2 sequences are SGHDT and YYEEEE. CDR3 coding DNA: TGTGCCAGCAGCTTGGGGGGAGGCTACGAGCAGTACTTC. Protein product: CASSLGGGYEQYF.

This chain uses TRBV27 with TRBJ2-5; D may be TRBD1 (6 bases). CDR3 size: 14 residues. V dropped 6 bases and J dropped 1 base, with 12 bases sitting between them. Germline loops: CDR1 MNHEY, CDR2 SMNVEV (reference sequence). The CDR3 DNA sequence: TGTGCCAGCAGCTCACAGGGAGCCCAAGAGACCCAGTACTTC. Translating it yields CASSSQGAQETQYF.

The chain joins TRBV5-4 to TRBJ2-5; D perhaps matches TRBD1 (5 bases). This CDR3 has 15 amino acids. Trimming shortened V by 4 bases and J by 5 bases, and 18 bases separated the two germline ends. Germline CDR1 SGHNT, CDR2 YYREEE (reference sequence). This CDR3 reads CASSPHGAMKETQYF. The DNA for the CDR3 is TGTGCCAGCAGCCCGCATGGGGCCATGAAGGAGACCCAGTACTTC.

The J gene is TRBJ1-2, the V gene TRBV28; D possibly corresponds to TRBD1 (6 bases). Germline values: CDR1 MDHEN, CDR2 SYDVKM. Trimming removed 3 bases at V and 7 bases at J, with 9 bases between. CDR3 length: 12 residues. CDR3 amino acids: CASSFSGAGYTF. The CDR3, as DNA: TGTGCCAGCAGTTTTTCGGGGGCTGGCTACACCTTC.

V is TRBV5-1 and J is TRBJ2-7, with D maybe TRBD2 (6 bases). The CDR3 covers 14 residues. Trimming removed 4 bases from V and 4 bases from J, with 15 bases in between. Germline V gene lookup returns CDR1 SGHRS and CDR2 YFSETQ. CDR3 region: CASSAGKEGYEQYV. Written as DNA, the CDR3 is TGCGCCAGCAGCGCAGGGAAGGAGGGATACGAGCAGTACGTC.

The rearrangement joins TRBV4-1 to TRBJ1-6; D is undetermined. The CDR3 consists of 13 residues. Trimming left V 3 bases short and J 7 bases short, with 7 bases between. Germline CDR1 and CDR2: MGHRA and YSYEKL. CDR3 residues: CASSQSDNSPLHF. The DNA for the CDR3 is TGCGCCAGCAGCCAGTCGGACAATTCACCCCTCCACTTT.

The chain is built from TRBV20-1 and TRBJ2-7; D is tentatively TRBD1 or TRBD2 (6 bases each). The V gene lost 6 bases and the J gene lost 1 base, with 13 bases spanning the gap. Per the germline V gene, CDR1 is DFQATT and CDR2 is SNEGSKA (reference sequence). The CDR3 has 13 residues. CDR3 loop: CSAAGGNSYEQYF. CDR3 bases: TGCAGTGCCGCCGGGGGCAATTCCTACGAGCAGTACTTC.

The chain has TRBV7-8 and TRBJ2-5; TRBD1 or TRBD2 may be the D gene (5 bases each). Trimming removed 3 bases from V and 4 bases from J, with 12 bases in between. CDR1 is SGHVS and CDR2 is FQNEAQ in the germline V gene. The CDR3 consists of 14 residues. The CDR3 region is CASSLGPLRETQYF. DNA for the CDR3: TGTGCCAGCAGCTTGGGACCCTTGAGAGAGACCCAGTACTTC.

The rearrangement links TRBV15 to TRBJ2-7, with D hard to call. CDR3 size: 13 residues. Between the trimmed V and J ends, which lost 5 bases and 2 bases, there was a span of 10 bases. The germline V gene has CDR1 LNHNV and CDR2 YYDKDF (reference sequence). The CDR3 reads CATSVAHPYEQYF. The CDR3 nucleotides are TGTGCCACCAGCGTGGCCCATCCCTACGAGCAGTACTTC.

The rearrangement links TRBV7-9 to TRBJ2-1; no clear D gene. There are 16 residues in the CDR3. The ends were cut back, 8 bases at V and 8 bases at J, with 25 bases in the middle. Germline assignment: CDR1 SEHNR and CDR2 FQNEAQ (reference sequence). CDR3: CASVPFLFGPSHEQFF. DNA of the CDR3: TGTGCCAGCGTTCCTTTTCTTTTTGGACCTTCGCATGAGCAGTTCTTC.

This chain joins TRBV2 and TRBJ2-1; TRBD2 matches 7 bases. V shed 3 bases and J 4 bases; nucleotides not matched to a gene: 6. Per the germline V gene, CDR1 is SNHLY and CDR2 is FYNNEI. This CDR3 has 15 amino acids. The DNA of the CDR3 is TGTGCCAGCAGTGATCTGACGGGGGGATACAATGAGCAGTTCTTC. Amino acids: CASSDLTGGYNEQFF. Full variable domain (remainder filled in from reference TRBV2 and TRBJ2-1): EPEVTQTPSHQVTQMGQEVILRCVPISNHLYFYWYRQILGQKVEFLVSFYNNEISEKSEIFDDQFSVERPDGSNFTLKIRSTKLEDSAMYFCASSDLTGGYNEQFFGPGTRLTVL.

The genes are TRBV9 and TRBJ1-4; 7 positions agree with TRBD1. The CDR3 loop spans 12 amino acids. J gave up 11 bases and V 4 bases, and 5 bases lay outside the gene matches. Germline lookup yields CDR1 SGDLS and CDR2 YYNGEE. Here the CDR3 reads CASSLQGEKLFF. CDR3 coding DNA: TGTGCCAGCAGCCTCCAGGGGGAGAAACTGTTTTTT.

The chain couples TRBV30 to TRBJ2-5; D is undetermined. Deletions cut 5 bases from V and 5 bases from J, with 15 bases between. The germline V gene has CDR1 GTSNPN and CDR2 SVGIG (reference sequence). This CDR3 is 13 amino acids long. This CDR3 reads CAWEKSFRETQYF. CDR3 bases: TGTGCCTGGGAGAAGAGTTTCCGGGAGACCCAGTACTTC.

The chain combines TRBV18 with TRBJ2-2; D is perhaps TRBD1 (6 bases). The CDR3 consists of 16 residues. Germline-derived CDR1 and CDR2 are KGHSH and LQKENI. V lost 3 bases, J lost 2 bases, and 13 bases lay in between. The CDR3 sequence is CASSPLDRRNTGELFF. DNA for the CDR3: TGTGCCAGCTCACCGCTGGACAGAAGAAACACCGGGGAGCTGTTTTTT.